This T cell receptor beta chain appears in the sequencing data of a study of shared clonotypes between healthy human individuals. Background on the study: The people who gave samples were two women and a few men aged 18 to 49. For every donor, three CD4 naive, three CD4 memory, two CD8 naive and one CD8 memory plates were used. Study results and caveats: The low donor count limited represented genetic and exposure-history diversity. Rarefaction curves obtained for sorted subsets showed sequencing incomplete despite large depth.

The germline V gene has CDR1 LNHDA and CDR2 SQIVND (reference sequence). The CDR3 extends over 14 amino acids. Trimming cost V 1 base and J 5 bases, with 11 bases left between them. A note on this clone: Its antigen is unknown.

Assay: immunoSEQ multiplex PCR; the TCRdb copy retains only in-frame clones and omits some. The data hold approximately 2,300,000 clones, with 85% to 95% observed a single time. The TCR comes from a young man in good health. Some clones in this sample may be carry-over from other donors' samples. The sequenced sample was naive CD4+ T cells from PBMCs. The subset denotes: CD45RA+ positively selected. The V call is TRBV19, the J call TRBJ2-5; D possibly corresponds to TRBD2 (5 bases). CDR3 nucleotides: TGTGCCAGTAGTATAGGTCTAGCTGCGGAGACCCAGTACTTC. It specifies CASSIGLAAETQYF.